The 8 T cell receptor beta chains given below trace back to one sample, sequenced in a study of T cells in Graves' hyperthyroidism and ophthalmopathy. Amplification of TCR beta CDR3 regions used RNA as the template. Primed by the HTBI set, a first-round RT-PCR was run on the TCR CDR3. TCRdb re-called the multiplex PCR reads through MiXCR, storing one row per CDR3 protein. The top ten hold around 32% of the sample, which has about 760,000 distinct CDR3 sequences, 30% to 40% seen once. Sequenced material: blood. Receptors originate from a middle-aged woman with Graves' hyperthyroidism.

On this clonotype itself: As the CDR3 is not closed by the conserved phenylalanine or tryptophan, this likely results from a read error. Because the CDR3's place on the DNA is in doubt, the DNA is left out and the CDR3 is given as listed by TCRdb. This chain connects TRBV10-3 to TRBJ2-6; no check of the table's D call, TRBD1, against the DNA was made. The CDR3 numbers 9 amino acids, ends counted. CDR1 is ENHRY and CDR2 is SYGVKD in the germline V gene. This CDR3 reads CATKDRPNT.

The chain couples TRBV20-1 to TRBJ1-5; D ambiguous. Trimming took off 0 bases at V and 2 bases at J, with 8 bases between the two ends. CDR1 DFQATT and CDR2 SNEGSKA come from the germline V gene (reference sequence). The CDR3 sequence is 14 residues long. CDR3 sequence: CSAREVAGNQPQHF. CDR3 coding DNA: TGCAGTGCTAGAGAGGTCGCCGGCAATCAGCCCCAGCATTTT.

This clonotype was observed once. One end of the junction is discordant with germline, which a read error may explain. CDR3 region: CASSPLGGTATEAFF. In DNA form, the CDR3 reads TGCGCCAGCAGCCCCCTGGGGGGGACGGCCACTGAAGCTTTCTTT. J is TRBJ1-1 and V is TRBV5-5; D possibly corresponds to TRBD1 (5 bases). Germline V gene data show CDR1 as SGHKS and CDR2 as YYEKEE (reference sequence). This CDR3 has 15 amino acids.

This clonotype was found many times. The junction departs from the called germline gene at one end, perhaps through a read error. The chain links TRBV7-7 to TRBJ2-5, with 14 bases aligning to TRBD2. The CDR3 loop spans 16 amino acids. Germline values: CDR1 SSHAT, CDR2 FNYEAQ (reference sequence). CDR3 DNA: TGTGCTAGCAGCTTGGGACTAGCGGGAGCGGAAGAGACCCAGTACTTC. Translating gives CASSLGLAGAEETQYF. The full variable domain, its missing parts supplied by reference TRBV7-7 and TRBJ2-5, is GAGVSQSPRYKVTKRGQDVTLRCDPISSHATLYWYQQALGQGPEFLTYFNYEAQPDKSGLPSDRFSAERPEGSISTLTIQRTEQRDSAMYRCASSLGLAGAEETQYFGPGTRLLVL.

This clonotype was counted many times. This sequence joins TRBV2 and TRBJ1-4; D uncertain. V was pared by 3 bases and J by 7 bases, with 12 bases between. CDR3 length: 14 residues. CDR1 is SNHLY and CDR2 is FYNNEI in the germline V gene. The CDR3 nucleotides read TGTGCCAGCAGTGATCTGACGCTATCTGAAAAACTGTTTTTT. It encodes CASSDLTLSEKLFF.

This clonotype was picked up many times. This sequence joins TRBV7-6 and TRBJ1-3; a weak D match, TRBD1 (5 bases). Trimming stripped 1 base from V and 0 bases from J, with 13 bases between. Per the germline V gene, CDR1 is SGHVS and CDR2 is FNYEAQ. The CDR3 contains 17 residues. The CDR3 spells CASSLVLGTASGNTIYF. CDR3 nucleotides: TGTGCCAGCAGCTTAGTCCTGGGGACGGCCTCTGGAAACACCATATATTTT.

This clonotype has at least ten counts. The chain links TRBV25-1 to TRBJ1-1; D remains unclear. The germline V gene has CDR1 MGHDK and CDR2 SYGVNS. Trimming pared 1 base from V and 1 base from J, leaving 10 bases between. CDR3 length equals 15 residues. CDR3 sequence: CASSEWGVRNTEAFF. The CDR3 DNA reads TGTGCCAGCAGTGAATGGGGAGTCCGGAACACTGAAGCTTTCTTT.

This clonotype was observed at least ten times. The chain links TRBV19 to TRBJ1-1; no firm D call. CDR1 and CDR2 from the germline V gene are LNHDA and SQIVND (reference sequence). V was cut by 2 bases and J by 10 bases, with 8 bases left in between. The CDR3 extends over 11 amino acids. The CDR3 region is CASSIRLVAFF. DNA of the CDR3: TGTGCCAGTAGTATAAGACTGGTAGCTTTCTTT.